This entry lists 25 T cell receptor beta chains sequenced from one sample in a study of T cells in women clearing cervical HPV infection. Sequencing was performed with immunoSEQ multiplex PCR; in TCRdb, only in-frame clones are kept and a portion is missing. Here the sample table reports 25,000 to 35,000 clones. The sample was blood buffy coat. These receptors originate from a woman aged 18-69 years with a cervical HPV16 infection that either progressed to CIN3+ or cleared (not recorded which).

The chain's CDR3 is CASSIEEGRGKTQYF. The part of the CDR3 DNA that was read is TGTGCCAGTAGTATAGAAGAGGGGAGGGGGAAGACC. The chain joins TRBV19 to TRBJ2-5; possibly TRBD2 for D (7 bases). The read terminates 3 residues ahead of where the CDR3 ends, so the germline J gene completes it. From germline, CDR1 is LNHDA and CDR2 SQIVND (reference sequence). Trimming took off 0 bases at V and 6 bases at J, with 14 bases between the two ends. This CDR3 comprises 15 residues.

Note on this clone: The CDR3 goes on 3 residues after the read ends, and that part is filled in from the germline J gene. The V and J genes are TRBV2 and TRBJ2-2; tentative D call: TRBD1 (5 bases). Germline assignment: CDR1 SNHLY and CDR2 FYNNEI. CDR3 length: 15 amino acids. With 2 bases removed from V and 3 bases from J, the gap between germline ends came to 10 bases. The CDR3 loop reads CASSELRRDTGELFF. The part of the CDR3 DNA that was read is TGTGCCAGCAGTGAACTACGCAGGGACACCGGGGAG.

In regard to this clone: The read comes to an end 3 residues before the CDR3 does, leaving the germline J gene to fill in the end. The rearrangement joins TRBV7-6 to TRBJ1-1, with D maybe TRBD1 (6 bases). The germline V gene has CDR1 SGHVS and CDR2 FNYEAQ. The V gene lost 5 bases and the J gene lost 6 bases, with 22 bases spanning the gap. The CDR3 extends over 16 amino acids. The CDR3 bases that were read are TGTGCCAGCAGCCCCCTTCCGGGGGGCTCAGGCCCTGAA. Its protein is CASSPLPGGSGPE. The CDR3 in full is CASSPLPGGSGPEAFF.

Details on this clone: The DNA ends 3 residues before the CDR3 does, and the rest of the CDR3 is filled in from the germline J gene. The chain joins TRBV19 to TRBJ1-2, with D maybe TRBD1 (5 bases). Per the germline V gene, CDR1 is LNHDA and CDR2 is SQIVND (reference sequence). Between the trimmed V and J ends, which lost 7 bases and 1 base, there was a span of 13 bases. This CDR3 contains 14 residues. This chain's CDR3 is CASTLVGGNYGYTF. The covered CDR3 bases are TGTGCCAGTACCCTCGTGGGGGGTAACTATGGC.

A remark on this clone: Sequencing ends 3 residues short of the CDR3 end; the germline J gene provides the rest. The chain joins TRBV20-1 to TRBJ1-1; possible D gene TRBD1, 6 bases. Per germline, CDR1 DFQATT and CDR2 SNEGSKA (reference sequence). V was cut by 3 bases and J by 1 base, with 12 bases left in between. The CDR3 loop spans 14 amino acids. The CDR3 bases that were read are TGCAGTGCTAGCCCGGGACACGCGAACACTGAA. Protein sequence: CSASPGHANTE. The whole CDR3 is CSASPGHANTEAFF.

Concerning this clone: The sequenced fragment ends 3 residues before the CDR3 boundary, so the rest is inferred from the germline J gene. The chain is built from TRBV14 and TRBJ1-1; tentatively, D is TRBD1 (5 bases). CDR3 size: 15 residues. V was pared by 1 base and J by 1 base, with 10 bases between. From germline, CDR1 is SGHDN and CDR2 FVKESK. This CDR3 is CASSQGGAGNTEAFF. The DNA read from the CDR3 is TGTGCCAGCAGCCAAGGTGGGGCAGGGAACACTGAA.

For this clone: The read gets to within 3 residues of the CDR3 end, and the germline J gene fills in the rest. J is TRBJ1-5 and V is TRBV19; 9 bases fit TRBD1. This CDR3 region has 17 residues. Unmatched junction bases numbered 12, after V lost 5 bases and J lost 4 bases. Germline CDR1 is LNHDA and CDR2 is SQIVND (reference sequence). CDR3 DNA, as far as it was read: TGTGCCAGTAGTTCCCTGGGACAGGGAATTGGGAATCAGCCC. Residues: CASSSLGQGIGNQP. The entire CDR3 reads CASSSLGQGIGNQPQHF.

Points on this clone: The CDR3 end lies 3 residues beyond the end of the read and is filled in from the germline J gene. The chain is built from TRBV7-7 and TRBJ2-3; possibly TRBD2 for D (6 bases). Germline CDR1 and CDR2: SSHAT and FNYEAQ (reference sequence). CDR3 length: 14 amino acids. Here the CDR3 reads CASSLQLAQETQYF. The covered CDR3 bases are TGTGCCAGCAGCCTCCAACTAGCCCAAGAGACG.

As for this clone: The missing CDR3 end, 3 residues past where the read stops, is filled in from the germline J gene. The chain links TRBV29-1 to TRBJ2-7; 8 nucleotides match TRBD1. The germline V gene encodes CDR1 SQVTM and CDR2 ANQGSEA. V was clipped by 3 bases and J by 3 bases; unmatched bases: 4. This CDR3 has 13 residues. The covered CDR3 bases are TGCAGCGTTGATGGACAGGGTAGCTACGAG. Its protein product is CSVDGQGSYE. The complete CDR3 reads CSVDGQGSYEQYF.

Turning to this clone: The CDR3 end lies 3 residues beyond the end of the read and is filled in from the germline J gene. This chain uses TRBV6-1 with TRBJ1-3; D gene unclear. From germline, CDR1 is MNHNS and CDR2 SASEGT. The CDR3 is made up of 17 amino acids. V lost 0 bases and J lost 0, with 12 bases in between. CDR3 DNA (partial): TGTGCCAGCAGTGAAGCGCTTCAGTCAGGCTCTGGAAACACC. Translation gives CASSEALQSGSGNT. The whole CDR3 sequence is CASSEALQSGSGNTIYF.

For this clone: The read comes to an end 3 residues before the CDR3 does, leaving the germline J gene to fill in the end. The V call is TRBV14, the J call TRBJ2-2, with 9 bases lining up with TRBD2. Unmatched junction bases numbered 7, after V lost 4 bases and J lost 7 bases. The CDR3 loop spans 15 amino acids. Germline CDR1 reads SGHDN; CDR2 reads FVKESK. The sequenced part of the CDR3 DNA is TGTGCCAGCAGCCGACTTCTTAGCGGGGGCGGGGAG. Residues: CASSRLLSGGGE. The entire CDR3 protein is CASSRLLSGGGELFF.

This clone is deemed medium-sized by its frequency. The CDR3 extends 3 residues past the end of the read, so its final part is completed from the germline J gene. The rearrangement joins TRBV12-5 to TRBJ1-1; D gene uncertain. This CDR3 region has 15 residues. The germline CDR1 and CDR2 sequences are LGHNT and FRNRAP. Trimming cost V 1 base and J 0 bases, with 9 bases left between them. The CDR3 DNA, read in part, is TGTGCTAGTGGTTTGGACCAACTGGTGAACACTGAA. Translation: CASGLDQLVNTE. The entire CDR3 sequence reads CASGLDQLVNTEAFF.

With respect to this clone: Sequencing ends 3 residues short of the CDR3 end; the germline J gene provides the rest. The gene calls are TRBV18 and TRBJ2-4, with 7 bases fitting TRBD1. Per the germline V gene, CDR1 is KGHSH and CDR2 is LQKENI. The CDR3 contains 17 residues. The CDR3 DNA, read in part, is TGTGCCAGCTCACCATTCTTCCCGGGACAGAGTAGCTATGGT. Encoded protein: CASSPFFPGQSSYG. The full CDR3 protein is CASSPFFPGQSSYGQYF.

A note on this clone: Read coverage stops 3 residues before the CDR3 terminus; the germline J gene supplies the remainder. The chain couples TRBV20-1 to TRBJ1-1; perhaps TRBD1 as D (5 bases). The germline V gene has CDR1 DFQATT and CDR2 SNEGSKA (reference sequence). V was cut by 6 bases and J by 5 bases, with 13 bases left in between. This CDR3 spans 12 amino acids. The sequenced part of the CDR3 DNA is TGCAGTGCCAACGACAAGGGGACTGAA. This encodes CSANDKGTE. The whole CDR3 protein is CSANDKGTEAFF.

Remarks on this clone: The read ends 3 residues shy of where the CDR3 ends; the end is completed using the germline J gene. The V and J genes are TRBV20-1 and TRBJ2-3, with TRBD2 matching 9 bases. V lost 0 bases to trimming and J lost 4 bases; unmatched junction nucleotides: 8. The CDR3 spans 16 residues. The germline CDR1 and CDR2 sequences are DFQATT and SNEGSKA (reference sequence). CDR3 sequence: CSAREVVAGDADTQYF. CDR3 DNA (partial): TGCAGTGCTAGAGAGGTCGTAGCGGGAGACGCAGATACG.

A remark on this clone: The sequenced fragment ends 3 residues before the CDR3 boundary, so the rest is inferred from the germline J gene. The V call is TRBV19, the J call TRBJ1-6; D is perhaps TRBD1 (6 bases). The V end was cut by 8 bases, the J end by 9 bases, with 17 bases between. The CDR3 sequence is 14 residues long. Germline V CDR1 and CDR2: LNHDA, SQIVND (reference sequence). Partial CDR3 DNA: TGTGCCAGTCAGCAGGGGAGTAAGAGTTCACCC. This encodes CASQQGSKSSP. The whole CDR3 protein is CASQQGSKSSPLHF.

About this clone: The read is 3 residues too short to cover the CDR3 end, so that end is filled in from the germline J gene. The chain has TRBV14 and TRBJ1-5; D is ambiguous. Germline-derived CDR1 and CDR2 are SGHDN and FVKESK. The CDR3 extends over 12 amino acids. Trimming removed 2 bases from V and 5 bases from J, with 4 bases in between. The sequenced CDR3 bases are TGTGCCAGCAGCCAACCTCATCAGCCC. Amino acid sequence: CASSQPHQP. Given in full, the CDR3 is CASSQPHQPQHF.

On this clone itself: From the germline J gene comes the end of the CDR3, since the read stops 3 residues before it. The rearrangement links TRBV18 to TRBJ1-1; D might be TRBD1 (5 bases). The CDR3 has 13 amino acids. V was shortened by 2 bases and J by 3 bases, with 7 bases between the two germline ends. From germline, CDR1 is KGHSH and CDR2 LQKENI. Incomplete CDR3 DNA: TGTGCCAGCTCACCAGGGGCGCACACTGAA. Residues: CASSPGAHTE. The full-length CDR3 reads as CASSPGAHTEAFF.

The CDR3 DNA, read in part, is TGTGCCAGCAGCCAGTCCTCGGGCTACGAG. Amino acid sequence: CASSQSSGYE. The whole CDR3 protein reads CASSQSSGYEQYF. This rearrangement joins TRBV7-2 to TRBJ2-7; D gene unclear. The CDR3 extends 3 residues past the end of the read, so its final part is completed from the germline J gene. V lost 5 bases and J 3 bases, leaving 11 bases between the germline ends. CDR1 and CDR2 from the germline V gene are SGHTA and FQGNSA. The CDR3 spans 13 residues.

On this clone: The read ends 3 residues early relative to the CDR3; the germline J gene fills the gap. V gene TRBV7-2 combines with J gene TRBJ2-1; D perhaps matches TRBD1 (7 bases). Germline lookup yields CDR1 SGHTA and CDR2 FQGNSA. V lost 4 bases, J lost 4 bases, and 14 bases lay in between. CDR3 length: 15 residues. CDR3 DNA, as far as it was read: TGTGCCAGCAGCTCGCGGGACAGAGGGTACAATGAG. Protein: CASSSRDRGYNE. The complete CDR3 protein is CASSSRDRGYNEQFF.

About this clone itself: Read coverage stops 3 residues before the CDR3 terminus; the germline J gene supplies the remainder. This rearrangement joins TRBV19 to TRBJ1-5, with D perhaps matching TRBD1 (5 bases). The CDR3 has 14 residues. V was pared by 6 bases and J by 5 bases, with 14 bases between. CDR1 is LNHDA and CDR2 is SQIVND in the germline V gene (reference sequence). CDR3 in amino acids: CASSPSGPYQPQHF. CDR3 DNA, as far as it was read: TGTGCCAGTAGCCCGTCAGGGCCGTATCAGCCC.

The chain's CDR3 is CASSWGLEQFF. The CDR3 bases that were read are TGTGCCAGCAGTTGGGGGCTTGAG. The chain uses TRBV28 and TRBJ2-1, with D tentatively TRBD1 (6 bases). Read coverage stops 3 residues before the CDR3 terminus; the germline J gene supplies the remainder. The V end lost 4 bases, the J end lost 9 bases, and 7 bases lay between the germline ends. The CDR3 totals 11 residues. Germline V lookup: CDR1 MDHEN, CDR2 SYDVKM.

Comment on this clone: The CDR3 end is not reached by the read, which stops 3 residues before it; the germline J gene fills it in. V gene TRBV29-1 combines with J gene TRBJ1-1; unclear D gene. CDR3 size: 10 residues. Germline CDR1 is SQVTM and CDR2 is ANQGSEA. The germline V and J ends were trimmed by 7 bases and 5 bases, with 8 bases remaining between them. CDR3 bases read: TGCAGCGCAGGAGGAACTGAA. It encodes CSAGGTE. The entire CDR3 is CSAGGTEAFF.

As to this clone: Coverage ceases 3 residues before the CDR3 finishes, and the germline J gene fills in the end. This rearrangement joins TRBV19 to TRBJ2-7, with 10 bases fitting TRBD2. CDR1 and CDR2 (germline): LNHDA, SQIVND (reference sequence). The CDR3 extends over 16 amino acids. After removal of 4 bases from V and 0 bases from J, the junction contained 6 bases not matched to a gene. CDR3 DNA (partial): TGTGCCAGTAGTACGACTAGCGGGCCGAGCTCCTACGAG. This encodes CASSTTSGPSSYE. The entire CDR3 reads CASSTTSGPSSYEQYF.

The CDR3 region is CASSTGQGDYGYTF. The CDR3 bases that were read are TGTGCCAGCAGCACTGGACAGGGCGACTATGGC. The V and J genes are TRBV13 and TRBJ1-2; TRBD1 aligns across 8 bases. The read comes to an end 3 residues before the CDR3 does, leaving the germline J gene to fill in the end. Germline CDR1 PRHDT, CDR2 FYEKMQ (reference sequence). The CDR3 totals 14 residues. The V gene end was trimmed by 5 bases and the J gene end by 3 bases; junction bases not matched to a gene: 5. Based on the CDR3 plus reference TRBV13 and TRBJ1-2, the full variable domain is AAGVIQSPRHLIKEKRETATLKCYPIPRHDTVYWYQQGPGQDPQFLISFYEKMQSDKGSIPDRFSAQQFSDYHSELNMSSLELGDSALYFCASSTGQGDYGYTFGSGTRLTVV.